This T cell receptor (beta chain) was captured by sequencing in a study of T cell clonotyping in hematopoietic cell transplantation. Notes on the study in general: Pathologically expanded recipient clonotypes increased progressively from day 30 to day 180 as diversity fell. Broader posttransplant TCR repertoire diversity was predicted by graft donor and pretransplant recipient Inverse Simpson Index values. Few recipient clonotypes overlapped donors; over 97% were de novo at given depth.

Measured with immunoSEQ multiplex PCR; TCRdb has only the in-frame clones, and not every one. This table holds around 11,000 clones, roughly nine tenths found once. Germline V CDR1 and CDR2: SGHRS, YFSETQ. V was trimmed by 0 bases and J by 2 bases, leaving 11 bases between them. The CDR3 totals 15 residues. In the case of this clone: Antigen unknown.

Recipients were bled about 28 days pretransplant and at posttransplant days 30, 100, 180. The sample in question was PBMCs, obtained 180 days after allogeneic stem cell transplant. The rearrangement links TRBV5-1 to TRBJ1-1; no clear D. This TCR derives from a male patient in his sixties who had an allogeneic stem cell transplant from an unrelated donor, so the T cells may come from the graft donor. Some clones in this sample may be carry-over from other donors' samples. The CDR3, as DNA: TGCGCCAGCAGCTTGGGTCAAACCTCAAACACTGAAGCTTTCTTT. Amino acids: CASSLGQTSNTEAFF.